The present T cell receptor beta chain was sequenced within a study of cytomegalovirus exposure and HLA in healthy donors. Regarding the study as a whole: Later analysis showed TCR association rates varying by HLA locus, highest for DRB1 and lowest for HLA-C.

Researchers ran the PCR with 60 Vbeta and 13 Jbeta primers. Repertoires were generated with immunoSEQ multiplex PCR, while TCRdb's copy carries only in-frame clones and drops some. This repertoire includes more than 100,000 clones. CDR1 is MGHRA and CDR2 is YSYEKL in the germline V gene. CDR3 length: 17 amino acids. V gave up 0 bases and J gave up 7 bases; unmatched junction bases: 13. On this clone itself: What it binds is unknown.

This chain connects TRBV4-1 to TRBJ1-2; 8 nucleotides line up with TRBD1. The receptor was isolated from a man in his forties in good health and CMV-seronegative. Sequenced input: PBMCs. Written as DNA, the CDR3 is TGCGCCAGCAGCCAAGATCCCTGGTGGCAGGGGGCAGGTGGCTACACCTTC. Translated, it gives CASSQDPWWQGAGGYTF.